This record looks at one T cell receptor (beta chain) sequence and its context. This entry comes from a study of OX40 agonist ivuxolimab in advanced cancers. A history of autoimmune disease or systemic immunosuppression excluded patients. The sampling schedule covered blood at baseline, cycle 4 day 1, and cycle 7 day 1. Germline V gives CDR1 SGHNT, CDR2 YYREEE (reference sequence). The CDR3 sequence is 14 residues long. The trim removed 4 bases at V and 4 bases at J, leaving 5 bases unmatched. TCRdb's table, derived via immunoSEQ multiplex PCR, lists solely in-frame clones and lacks some. The repertoire holds 60,000 to 85,000 clones, with about 83% as singletons.

This chain links TRBV5-4 with TRBJ2-3; the match to TRBD2 covers 8 bases. Source: CD4+ or CD8+ T cells sorted from blood, taken in a trial of the OX40 agonist ivuxolimab. The sequence was collected from an adult with an advanced solid tumor such as melanoma, head and neck, liver or kidney cancer. The CDR3 DNA reads TGTGCCAGCAGCCGGGGGGGGCTGGCAGATACGCAGTATTTT. Translation gives CASSRGGLADTQYF. The full variable domain, in which reference TRBV5-4 and TRBJ2-3 provide the parts outside the CDR3, is ETGVTQSPTHLIKTRGQQVTLRCSSQSGHNTVSWYQQALGQGPQFIFQYYREEENGRGNFPPRFSGLQFPNYSSELNVNALELDDSALYLCASSRGGLADTQYFGPGTRLTVL.